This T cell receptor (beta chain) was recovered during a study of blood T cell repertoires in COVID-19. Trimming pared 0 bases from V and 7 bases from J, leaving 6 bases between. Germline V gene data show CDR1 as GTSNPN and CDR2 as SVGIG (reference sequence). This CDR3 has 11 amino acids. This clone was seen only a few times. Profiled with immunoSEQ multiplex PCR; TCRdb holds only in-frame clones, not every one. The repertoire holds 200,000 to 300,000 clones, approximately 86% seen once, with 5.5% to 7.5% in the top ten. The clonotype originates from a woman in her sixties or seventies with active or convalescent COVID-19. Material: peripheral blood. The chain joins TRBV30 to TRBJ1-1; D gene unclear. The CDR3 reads CAWSVRGEAFF. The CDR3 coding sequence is TGTGCCTGGAGTGTACGCGGTGAAGCTTTCTTT.